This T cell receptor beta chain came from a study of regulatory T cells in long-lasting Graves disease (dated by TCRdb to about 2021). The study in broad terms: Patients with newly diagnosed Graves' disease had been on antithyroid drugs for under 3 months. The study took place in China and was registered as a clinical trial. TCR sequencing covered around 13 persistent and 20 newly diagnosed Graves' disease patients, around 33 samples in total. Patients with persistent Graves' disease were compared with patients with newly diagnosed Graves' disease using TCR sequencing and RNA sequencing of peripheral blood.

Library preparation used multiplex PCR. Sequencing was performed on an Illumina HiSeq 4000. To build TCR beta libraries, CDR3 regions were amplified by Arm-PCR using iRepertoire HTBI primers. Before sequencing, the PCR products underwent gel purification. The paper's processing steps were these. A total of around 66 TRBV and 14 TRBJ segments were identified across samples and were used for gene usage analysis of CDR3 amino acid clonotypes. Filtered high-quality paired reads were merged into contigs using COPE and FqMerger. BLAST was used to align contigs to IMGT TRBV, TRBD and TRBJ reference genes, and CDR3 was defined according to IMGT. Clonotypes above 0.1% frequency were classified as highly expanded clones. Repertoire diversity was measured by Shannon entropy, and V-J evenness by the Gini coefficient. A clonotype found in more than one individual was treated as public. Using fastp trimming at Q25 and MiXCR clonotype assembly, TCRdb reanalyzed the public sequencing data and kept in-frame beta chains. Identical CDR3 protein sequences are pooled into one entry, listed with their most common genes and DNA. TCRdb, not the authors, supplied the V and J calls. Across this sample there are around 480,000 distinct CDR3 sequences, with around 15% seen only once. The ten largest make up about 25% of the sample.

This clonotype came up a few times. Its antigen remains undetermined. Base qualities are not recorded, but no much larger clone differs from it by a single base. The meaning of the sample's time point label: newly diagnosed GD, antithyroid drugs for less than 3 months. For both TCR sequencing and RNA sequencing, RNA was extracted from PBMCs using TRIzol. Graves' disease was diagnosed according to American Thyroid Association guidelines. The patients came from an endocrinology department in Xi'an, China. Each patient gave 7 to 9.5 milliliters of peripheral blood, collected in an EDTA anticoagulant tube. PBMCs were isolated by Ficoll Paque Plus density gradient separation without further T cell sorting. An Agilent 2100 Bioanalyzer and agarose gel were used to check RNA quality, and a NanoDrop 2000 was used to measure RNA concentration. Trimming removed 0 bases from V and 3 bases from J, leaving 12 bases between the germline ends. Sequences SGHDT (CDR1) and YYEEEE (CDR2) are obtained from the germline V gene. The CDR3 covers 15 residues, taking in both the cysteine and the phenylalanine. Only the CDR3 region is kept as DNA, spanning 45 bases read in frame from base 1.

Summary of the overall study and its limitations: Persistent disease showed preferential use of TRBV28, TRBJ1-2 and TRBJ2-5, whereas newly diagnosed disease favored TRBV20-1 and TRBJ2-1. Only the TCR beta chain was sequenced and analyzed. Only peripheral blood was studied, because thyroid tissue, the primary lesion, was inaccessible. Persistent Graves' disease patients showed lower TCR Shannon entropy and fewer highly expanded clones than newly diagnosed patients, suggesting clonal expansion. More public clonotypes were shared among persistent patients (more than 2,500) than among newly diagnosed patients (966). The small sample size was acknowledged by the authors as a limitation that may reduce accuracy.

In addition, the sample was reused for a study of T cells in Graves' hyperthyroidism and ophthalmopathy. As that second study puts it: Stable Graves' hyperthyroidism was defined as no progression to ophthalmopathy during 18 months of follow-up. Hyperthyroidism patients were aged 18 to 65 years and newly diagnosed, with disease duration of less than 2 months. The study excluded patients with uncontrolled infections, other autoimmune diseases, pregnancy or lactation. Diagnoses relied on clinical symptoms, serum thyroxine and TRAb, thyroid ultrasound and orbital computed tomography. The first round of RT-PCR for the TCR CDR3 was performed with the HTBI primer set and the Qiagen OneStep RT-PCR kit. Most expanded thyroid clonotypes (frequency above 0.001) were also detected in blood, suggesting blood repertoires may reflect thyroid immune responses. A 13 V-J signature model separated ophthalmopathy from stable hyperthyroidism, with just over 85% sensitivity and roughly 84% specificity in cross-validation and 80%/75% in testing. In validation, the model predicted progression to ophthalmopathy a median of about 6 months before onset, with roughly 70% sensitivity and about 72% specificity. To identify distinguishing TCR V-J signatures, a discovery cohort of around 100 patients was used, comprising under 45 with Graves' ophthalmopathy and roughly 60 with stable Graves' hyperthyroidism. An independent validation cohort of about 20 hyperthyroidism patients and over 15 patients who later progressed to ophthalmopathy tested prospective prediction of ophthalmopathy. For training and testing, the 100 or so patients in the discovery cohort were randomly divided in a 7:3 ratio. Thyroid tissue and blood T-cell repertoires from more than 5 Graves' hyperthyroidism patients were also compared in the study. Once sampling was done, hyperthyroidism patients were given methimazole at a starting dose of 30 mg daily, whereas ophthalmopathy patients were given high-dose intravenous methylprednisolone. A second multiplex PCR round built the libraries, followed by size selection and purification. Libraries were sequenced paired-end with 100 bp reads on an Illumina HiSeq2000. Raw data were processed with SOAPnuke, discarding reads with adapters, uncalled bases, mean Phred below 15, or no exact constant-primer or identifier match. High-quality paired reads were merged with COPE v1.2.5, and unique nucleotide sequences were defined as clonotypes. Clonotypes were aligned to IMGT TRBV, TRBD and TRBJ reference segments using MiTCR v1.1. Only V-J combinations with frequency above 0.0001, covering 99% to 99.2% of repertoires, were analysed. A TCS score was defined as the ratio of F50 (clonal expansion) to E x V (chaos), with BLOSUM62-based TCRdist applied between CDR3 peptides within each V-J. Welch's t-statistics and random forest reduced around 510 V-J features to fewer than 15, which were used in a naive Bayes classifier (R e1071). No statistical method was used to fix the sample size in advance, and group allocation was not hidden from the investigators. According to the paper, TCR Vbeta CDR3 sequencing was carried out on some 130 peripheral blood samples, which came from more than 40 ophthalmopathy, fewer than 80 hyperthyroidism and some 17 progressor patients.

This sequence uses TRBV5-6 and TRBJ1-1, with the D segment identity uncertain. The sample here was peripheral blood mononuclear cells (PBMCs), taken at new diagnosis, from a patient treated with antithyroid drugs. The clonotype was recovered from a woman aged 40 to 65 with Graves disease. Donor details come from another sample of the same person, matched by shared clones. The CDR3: CASSLGPADHTEAFF. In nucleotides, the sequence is TGTGCCAGCAGCTTGGGGCCCGCAGACCACACTGAAGCTTTCTTT.